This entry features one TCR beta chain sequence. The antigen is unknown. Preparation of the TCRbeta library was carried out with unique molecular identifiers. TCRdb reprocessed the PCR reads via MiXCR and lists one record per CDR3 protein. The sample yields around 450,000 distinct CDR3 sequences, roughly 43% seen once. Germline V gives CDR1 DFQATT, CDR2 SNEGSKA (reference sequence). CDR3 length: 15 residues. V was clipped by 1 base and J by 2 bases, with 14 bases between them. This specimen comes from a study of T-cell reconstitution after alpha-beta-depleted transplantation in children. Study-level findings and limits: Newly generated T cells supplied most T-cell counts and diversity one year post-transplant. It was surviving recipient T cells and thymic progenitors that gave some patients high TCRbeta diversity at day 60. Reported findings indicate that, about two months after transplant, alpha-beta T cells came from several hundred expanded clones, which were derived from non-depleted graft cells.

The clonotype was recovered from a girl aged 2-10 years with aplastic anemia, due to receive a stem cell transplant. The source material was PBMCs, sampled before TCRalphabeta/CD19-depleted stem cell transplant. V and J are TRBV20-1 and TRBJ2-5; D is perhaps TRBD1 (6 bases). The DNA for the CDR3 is TGCAGTGCTAGAGCGGTGACAGGCCTTCAAGAGACCCAGTACTTC. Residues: CSARAVTGLQETQYF.